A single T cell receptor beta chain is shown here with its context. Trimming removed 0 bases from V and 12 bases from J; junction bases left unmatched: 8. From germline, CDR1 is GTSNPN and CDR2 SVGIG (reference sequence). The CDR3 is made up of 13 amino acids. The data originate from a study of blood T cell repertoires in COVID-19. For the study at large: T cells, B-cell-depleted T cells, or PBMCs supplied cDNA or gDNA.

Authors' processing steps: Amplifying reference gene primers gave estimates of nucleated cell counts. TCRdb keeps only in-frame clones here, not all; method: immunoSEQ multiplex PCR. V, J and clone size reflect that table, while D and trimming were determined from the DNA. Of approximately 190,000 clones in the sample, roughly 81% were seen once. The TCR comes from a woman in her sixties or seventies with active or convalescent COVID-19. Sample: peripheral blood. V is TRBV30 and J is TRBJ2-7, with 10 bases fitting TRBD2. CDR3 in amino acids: CAWSVQSGRARYF. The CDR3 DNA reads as TGTGCCTGGAGTGTTCAGAGCGGGAGGGCCCGGTACTTC.